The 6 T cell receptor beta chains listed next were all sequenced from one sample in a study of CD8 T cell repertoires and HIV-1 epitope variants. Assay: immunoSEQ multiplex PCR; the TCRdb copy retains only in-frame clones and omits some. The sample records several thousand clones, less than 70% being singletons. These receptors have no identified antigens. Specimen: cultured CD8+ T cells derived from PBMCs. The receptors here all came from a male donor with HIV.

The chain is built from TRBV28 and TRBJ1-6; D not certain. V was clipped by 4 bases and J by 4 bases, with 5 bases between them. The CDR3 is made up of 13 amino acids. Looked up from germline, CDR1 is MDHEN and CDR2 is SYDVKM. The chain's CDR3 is CASSWDYNSPLHF. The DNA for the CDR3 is TGTGCCAGCAGTTGGGATTATAATTCACCCCTCCACTTT.

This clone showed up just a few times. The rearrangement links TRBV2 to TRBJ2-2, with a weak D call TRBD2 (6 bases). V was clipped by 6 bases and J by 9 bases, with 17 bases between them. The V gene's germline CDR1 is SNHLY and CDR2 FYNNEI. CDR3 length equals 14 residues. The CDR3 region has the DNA TGTGCCAGCAGCACCGGGACTGGCTCCTGGGAGCTGTTTTTT. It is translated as CASSTGTGSWELFF. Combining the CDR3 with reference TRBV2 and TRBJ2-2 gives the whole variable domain EPEVTQTPSHQVTQMGQEVILRCVPISNHLYFYWYRQILGQKVEFLVSFYNNEISEKSEIFDDQFSVERPDGSNFTLKIRSTKLEDSAMYFCASSTGTGSWELFFGEGSRLTVL.

CDR3 sequence reads: CASSVEGRTEAFF. Here the CDR3 DNA reads TGTGCCAGCAGCGTTGAAGGGCGGACTGAAGCTTTCTTT. This chain links TRBV9 with TRBJ1-1, with D hard to call. The V gene's germline CDR1 is SGDLS and CDR2 YYNGEE. CDR3 length: 13 residues. Trimming removed 2 bases at V and 5 bases at J, with 10 bases between. Full variable domain (outside the CDR3, taken from reference TRBV9 and TRBJ1-1): DSGVTQTPKHLITATGQRVTLRCSPRSGDLSVYWYQQSLDQGLQFLIQYYNGEERAKGNILERFSAQQFPDLHSELNLSSLELGDSALYFCASSVEGRTEAFFGQGTRLTVV.

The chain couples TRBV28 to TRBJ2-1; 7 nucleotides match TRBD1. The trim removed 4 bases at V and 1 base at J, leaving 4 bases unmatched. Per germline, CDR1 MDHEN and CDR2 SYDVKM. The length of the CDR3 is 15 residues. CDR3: CASSSMDRSYNEQFF. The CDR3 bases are TGTGCCAGCAGTTCCATGGACAGGTCCTACAATGAGCAGTTCTTC.

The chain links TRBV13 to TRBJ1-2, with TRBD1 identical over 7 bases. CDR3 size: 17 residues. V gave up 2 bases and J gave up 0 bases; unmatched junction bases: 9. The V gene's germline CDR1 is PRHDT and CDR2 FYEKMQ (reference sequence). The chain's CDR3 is CASSLNVGQQANYGYTF. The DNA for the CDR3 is TGTGCCAGCAGCTTAAATGTGGGACAGCAAGCTAACTATGGCTACACCTTC.

CDR3 region: CASSQSRDRRTYEQYF. The CDR3 nucleotides are TGTGCCAGCAGCCAATCCCGGGACAGGCGTACCTACGAGCAGTACTTC. The chain joins TRBV28 to TRBJ2-7, with 8 bases aligning to TRBD1. Germline loops: CDR1 MDHEN, CDR2 SYDVKM. The trim removed 6 bases at V and 2 bases at J, leaving 12 bases unmatched. The CDR3 extends over 16 amino acids.